This T cell receptor beta chain was identified in a study of kidney transplant recipient with SARS-CoV-2 infection. TCRdb re-derived calls from the reads in MiXCR, one entry per CDR3 protein. The sample includes roughly 250,000 distinct CDR3 sequences, 25% to 30% seen only once; the top ten take almost 7.5%. This clonotype has just a few counts. The germline V gene has CDR1 SGHRS and CDR2 YFSETQ. Trimming at V came to 4 bases and at J to 2 bases, leaving 3 bases not matched to a gene. The CDR3 is made up of 14 amino acids. The chain uses TRBV5-1 and TRBJ2-5; 9 nucleotides match TRBD1. This TCR was sampled from a male patient aged 25-45 years who had COVID-19 and was a kidney transplant recipient. The T cells may partly be graft donor cells. This sample comprised a blood sample, obtained at baseline and on roughly day 110 from a kidney transplant recipient. The CDR3 is CASSIGTGQETQYF. The CDR3 nucleotides read TGCGCCAGCAGCATAGGGACAGGGCAAGAGACCCAGTACTTC.